This T cell receptor beta chain derives from a study of T cell responses to AZD1222 COVID-19 vaccine. Study-level results: Sampled repertoires all dated from after the peak T cell response. Possibly, clonal diversity was underestimated; donors were largely white British and included more females. Among those given AZD1222, only 5 to 7 were seropositive at baseline. Regions left unmutated in variants are reportedly the target of nearly half of spike-specific TCRs.

Method: immunoSEQ multiplex PCR; TCRdb's copy keeps in-frame clones and lacks some. The sample comprises approximately 130,000 clones, nearly 95% of which are singletons, and roughly 1% rests with the top ten. This clone appeared a single time. The antigen remains undetermined. The specimen comprised peripheral blood, sampled on day 0 of AZD1222 vaccination. The clonotype was recovered from an adult in good health.

The CDR3 is CASSPSGIRVPEQFF. In nucleotides, the CDR3 is TGTGCCAGCTCACCAAGCGGTATCAGGGTGCCTGAGCAGTTCTTC. The rearrangement links TRBV18 to TRBJ2-1, with D perhaps being TRBD1 or TRBD2 (5 bases each). Germline V CDR1 and CDR2: KGHSH, LQKENI. The CDR3 has 15 residues. V gave up 2 bases and J gave up 9 bases, with 17 bases separating them. The variable domain in full, with the rest retrieved from reference TRBV18 and TRBJ2-1, is NAGVMQNPRHLVRRRGQEARLRCSPMKGHSHVYWYRQLPEEGLKFMVYLQKENIIDESGMPKERFSAEFPKEGPSILRIQQVVRGDSAAYFCASSPSGIRVPEQFFGPGTRLTVL.